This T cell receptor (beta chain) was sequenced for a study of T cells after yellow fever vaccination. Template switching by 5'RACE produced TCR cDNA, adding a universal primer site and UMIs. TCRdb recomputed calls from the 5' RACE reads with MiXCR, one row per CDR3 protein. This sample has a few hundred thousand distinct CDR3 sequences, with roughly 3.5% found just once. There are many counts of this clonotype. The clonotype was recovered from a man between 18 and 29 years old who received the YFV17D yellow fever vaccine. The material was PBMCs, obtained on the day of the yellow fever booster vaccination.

CDR3 bases: TGTGCCAGCAGTTCCCTGACTAGCGTCAGCTCCTACGAGCAGTACTTC. Translating gives CASSSLTSVSSYEQYF. The gene calls are TRBV12-3 or TRBV12-4 and TRBJ2-7; 8 bases line up with TRBD2. This CDR3 region has 16 residues. With V trimmed by 4 bases and J by 0 bases, 8 bases remained unmatched.